This TCR beta chain was retrieved from a study of T cell repertoires in cytomegalovirus infection. This clonotype has a handful of counts. Its specificity is not known. In TCRdb, the reads were re-called with MiXCR into one record per CDR3 protein. Of around 500,000 distinct CDR3 sequences listed, approximately 42% were seen once; the top ten hold about two fifths. Germline CDR1 is DFQATT and CDR2 is SNEGSKA (reference sequence). CDR3 length equals 11 residues. Trimming removed 2 bases from V and 7 bases from J, with 9 bases in between. This chain connects TRBV20-1 to TRBJ2-7; a possible D gene is TRBD2 (6 bases). The sequencing used cultured PBMCs, collected from culture after CMV antigen stimulation. The sequence was obtained from a human donor in good health (CMV status not recorded). Some clones in this sample may be carry-over from other donors' samples. DNA for the CDR3: TGCAGTGCTAGACTAGCGTTGGAGCAGTACTTC. Residues: CSARLALEQYF.